Listed below are T cell receptor beta chains from one sample, sequenced in a study of blood T cell repertoires in COVID-19. TCRdb keeps only in-frame clones here, not all; method: immunoSEQ multiplex PCR. The sample carries approximately 210,000 clones, just under 85% recorded once. The sample taken for sequencing was PBMCs or T cells enriched from blood (not recorded which). The receptors originated from a man aged 40-50 years who had recovered from COVID-19. CDR3s include the opening cysteine and the closing phenylalanine or tryptophan. D genes are given only for firm matches. Size values are once, few and many counts, or a class for expanded clones, and some rows have none.

TRBV29-1	TRBJ1-1	NA	TRBD1	TGCAGCTCAGGACAGGGGGGAAGCACTGAAGCTTTCTTT	CSSGQGGSTEAFF
TRBV5-6	TRBJ1-2	few	TRBD1	TGTGCCAGCAGCTTCATAGGGGACAGCCGCTATGGCTACACCTTC	CASSFIGDSRYGYTF
TRBV5-1	TRBJ1-6	NA	NA	TGCGCCAGCAGCTTGAGAGGAGCGTCCTATAATTCACCCCTCCACTTT	CASSLRGASYNSPLHF
TRBV5-6	TRBJ1-2	NA	NA	TGTGCCAGCAGCACCCTCTTCAGTGACAGAACTCCCGGCTACACCTTC	CASSTLFSDRTPGYTF
TRBV30	TRBJ2-7	NA	TRBD2	TGTGCCTGGAGTGGGCGGGGGGACGAGCAGTACTTC	CAWSGRGDEQYF
TRBV29-1	TRBJ1-1	once	NA	TGCGGCAGGGAAATTGCTTTCTTT	CGREIAFF
TRBV7-8	TRBJ1-5	NA	NA	TGTGCCAGCAGCTTAGCGACGGGGTTATATAGCAATCAGCCCCAGCATTTT	CASSLATGLYSNQPQHF
TRBV5-4	TRBJ2-1	few	NA	TGTGCCAGCAGCTTGGCGGGTAATGAGCAGTTCTTC	CASSLAGNEQFF
TRBV9	TRBJ1-3	NA	NA	TGTGCCAGCAGCGTAGGTTTTCCGAACACCATATATTTT	CASSVGFPNTIYF
TRBV30	TRBJ1-3	NA	NA	TGTGCCTGGAGTGGGGGCTTCTTTTGGGGGCCTGGAAACACCATATATTTT	CAWSGGFFWGPGNTIYF
TRBV19	TRBJ2-5	once	TRBD2	TGTGCCAGTAGTATAGGTCCTAGCGGGGGGCAAGAGACCCAGTACTTC	CASSIGPSGGQETQYF
TRBV28	TRBJ2-7	NA	NA	TGTGCCAGCAGTCCGAGTGACAGCCGCCCCACCTACGAGCAGTACTTC	CASSPSDSRPTYEQYF
TRBV5-4	TRBJ1-4	NA	NA	TGTGCCAGCAGCCCCCGAGACGGGGGAAATTGGGAAAAACTGTTTTTT	CASSPRDGGNWEKLFF
TRBV2	TRBJ2-1	once	NA	TGTGCCAGCAGTGAAGGGGCGGGCACCTACAATGAGCAGTTCTTC	CASSEGAGTYNEQFF
TRBV28	TRBJ2-7	few	TRBD1	TGTGCCAGCAGTCACATCGGGACAGAGACCTACGAGCAGTACTTC	CASSHIGTETYEQYF
TRBV27	TRBJ2-1	NA	TRBD2	TGTGCCAGCAGTCCCCGGGGGGTCGAGCAGTTCTTC	CASSPRGVEQFF
TRBV9	TRBJ2-3	NA	TRBD2	TGTGCCAGCAGCGTAGCGAGTTGGCTAGCGGTAACAGATACGCAGTATTTT	CASSVASWLAVTDTQYF
TRBV7-3	TRBJ2-3	NA	TRBD1	TGTGCCAGCAGCTCGACAGGGGGGTCAGATACGCAGTATTTT	CASSSTGGSDTQYF
TRBV3-1/TRBV3-2	TRBJ2-3	NA	NA	TGTGCCAGCAGCCAAGGAGGAAGTTTGACAGATACGCAGTATTTT	CASSQGGSLTDTQYF
TRBV15	TRBJ2-1	NA	TRBD2	TGTGCCACCAGCAGAGATCACGCCAGCGGGATGAGGAAGTTCTTC	CATSRDHASGMRKFF
TRBV7-3	TRBJ1-6	NA	NA	TGTGCCAGCAGCGCCACGGGGAGGGATTCACCCCTCCACTTT	CASSATGRDSPLHF
TRBV18	TRBJ2-3	NA	TRBD1	TGTGCCAGCTCAGGACGGGACAGGGGGACAGATACGCAGTATTTT	CASSGRDRGTDTQYF